The text below deals with one T cell receptor beta chain. The target antigen is unknown. This specimen comes from a study of shared clonotypes between healthy human individuals. Study-wide results and limits: Estimated clonotype richness was generally higher in naive than memory subsets.

TCRdb's copy holds only in-frame clones and misses some; the assay was immunoSEQ multiplex PCR. This table holds hundreds of thousands of clones, approximately 96% found once. Naive CD8 populations comprised CD45RO-negative cells positively selected for CCR7, excluding terminally differentiated effector memory CD45RA+ cells. In germline, CDR1 is SEHNR, CDR2 FQNEAQ (reference sequence). V lost 5 bases and J lost 5, with 15 bases in between. The CDR3 totals 14 residues. The J gene is TRBJ1-2, the V gene TRBV7-9, with TRBD1 as a possible D gene (5 bases). This sequence was found in a woman in her twenties or thirties in good health. Sample: naive CD8+ T cells sorted from blood. CDR3 in DNA: TGTGCCAGCAGCCAAACCAATGAGGGGTATGGCTACACCTTC. It specifies CASSQTNEGYGYTF.